The 22 T cell receptor beta chains below were found in one sample sequenced in a study of neoadjuvant anti-PD-1 for oral cavity cancer (dated by TCRdb to about 2021). Sample time point, as interpreted from the label and publication: after neoadjuvant nivolumab, at surgical resection. To prepare the library, the immunoSEQ multiplex PCR assay was applied. TCRdb carries this immuneACCESS record with in-frame sequences only. Its versions omit some clonotypes, under half of them owing to an unresolved V gene in the studies checked, with the rest unexplained. Across this sample there are around 65,000 clones, with around 85% seen only once. Around 2.8% of the sample comes from the top ten. The source was PBMCs, collected after nivolumab (anti-PD-1) treatment. The receptors stem from a person aged 40-85 years with oral cavity squamous cell carcinoma.

Notes on this clone: A read error may account for a junction end that differs from germline. This sample includes further DNA sequences coding for the same CDR3. The rearrangement links TRBV6-1 to TRBJ1-2, with 7 bases that match TRBD1. CDR3 length: 16 amino acids. Germline V lookup: CDR1 MNHNS, CDR2 SASEGT. Here the CDR3 reads CASSEDFNKRGQGYTF. The CDR3 DNA reads TGTGCCAGTAGTGAAGACTTTAATAAGAGGGGGCAAGGCTACACCTTC.

The chain is built from TRBV15 and TRBJ2-7, with 12 positions matching TRBD2. The CDR3 covers 17 residues. V was clipped by 0 bases and J by 3 bases; unmatched bases: 6. Germline lookup yields CDR1 LNHNV and CDR2 YYDKDF (reference sequence). For the CDR3, the DNA is TGTGCCACCAGCAGAGAGACGACTAGCGGGAGTGTCTACGAGCAGTACTTC. Protein sequence: CATSRETTSGSVYEQYF.

V gene TRBV9 combines with J gene TRBJ1-1; weak D call: TRBD1 (5 bases). This CDR3 contains 13 residues. Germline CDR1 SGDLS, CDR2 YYNGEE. With 0 bases removed from V and 7 bases from J, the gap between germline ends came to 10 bases. The CDR3 bases are TGTGCCAGCAGCGTAGGGGGGATCGGTGAAGCTTTCTTT. It specifies CASSVGGIGEAFF. The full variable domain, completed using reference TRBV9 and TRBJ1-1, is DSGVTQTPKHLITATGQRVTLRCSPRSGDLSVYWYQQSLDQGLQFLIQYYNGEERAKGNILERFSAQQFPDLHSELNLSSLELGDSALYFCASSVGGIGEAFFGQGTRLTVV.

This rearrangement joins TRBV9 to TRBJ2-7, with 9 bases lining up with TRBD2. Germline V lookup: CDR1 SGDLS, CDR2 YYNGEE. Trimming cost V 0 bases and J 4 bases; bases outside gene matches: 5. This CDR3 comprises 15 residues. The CDR3 DNA is TGTGCCAGCAGCGTAGGCGGGGGGGTGCTTTACGAGCAGTACTTC. Amino acids: CASSVGGGVLYEQYF. Full variable domain (remainder filled in from reference TRBV9 and TRBJ2-7): DSGVTQTPKHLITATGQRVTLRCSPRSGDLSVYWYQQSLDQGLQFLIQYYNGEERAKGNILERFSAQQFPDLHSELNLSSLELGDSALYFCASSVGGGVLYEQYFGPGTRLTVT.

V gene TRBV5-6 combines with J gene TRBJ1-1; D gene unclear. The CDR3 extends over 16 amino acids. V dropped 4 bases and J dropped 1 base, with 17 bases sitting between them. Germline assignment: CDR1 SGHDT and CDR2 YYEEEE. CDR3 sequence: CASSALGGGSNTEAFF. The CDR3 region has the DNA TGTGCCAGCAGCGCCCTGGGTGGAGGCTCGAACACTGAAGCTTTCTTT.

The CDR3 is CASSQDRTGQGISKRDQETQYF. In nucleotides, the CDR3 is TGTGCCAGCAGCCAAGATCGTACGGGACAGGGTATATCGAAGAGGGATCAAGAGACCCAGTACTTC. The chain couples TRBV14 to TRBJ2-5; 9 positions match TRBD1. The CDR3 is 22 amino acids. Germline loops: CDR1 SGHDN, CDR2 FVKESK. Trimming at V came to 0 bases and at J to 2 bases, leaving 22 bases not matched to a gene.

In this sample, this clone turned up a few times. The gene calls are TRBV7-9 and TRBJ2-3; D not resolved. Germline V gives CDR1 SEHNR, CDR2 FQNEAQ (reference sequence). This CDR3 has 12 residues. V gave up 1 base and J gave up 6 bases, with 5 bases separating them. The CDR3 here is CASSLGPDTQYF. The CDR3 DNA follows: TGTGCCAGCAGCTTAGGGCCGGATACGCAGTATTTT. The full variable domain, with the rest looked up from reference TRBV7-9 and TRBJ2-3, is DTGVSQNPRHKITKRGQNVTFRCDPISEHNRLYWYRQTLGQGPEFLTYFQNEAQLEKSRLLSDRFSAERPKGSFSTLEIQRTEQGDSAMYLCASSLGPDTQYFGPGTRLTVL.

V is TRBV30 and J is TRBJ2-5; 7 nucleotides line up with TRBD1. CDR3 size: 15 residues. Germline V lookup: CDR1 GTSNPN, CDR2 SVGIG (reference sequence). With 3 bases clipped from V and 2 bases from J, the junction kept 9 bases outside the gene matches. In DNA, the CDR3 is TGTGCCTGGAGCGCTAGACAGGGAAGACAAGAGACCCAGTACTTC. Protein product: CAWSARQGRQETQYF.

This clone was seen a single time. V gene TRBV6-1 combines with J gene TRBJ2-7; 8 nucleotides agree with TRBD1. Germline V lookup: CDR1 MNHNS, CDR2 SASEGT. The CDR3 extends over 18 amino acids. Trimming at V came to 4 bases and at J to 2 bases, leaving 16 bases not matched to a gene. In DNA, the CDR3 is TGTGCCAGCAGTGGCAATGGTGTTAGGACAGGGCGAACCTACGAGCAGTACTTC. It is translated as CASSGNGVRTGRTYEQYF.

Only one count was recorded for this clone. The DNA for the CDR3 is TGTGCCAGCAGCCCCTGGGGGGGTTATAGCTATGGCTACACCTTC. It yields the protein CASSPWGGYSYGYTF. The rearrangement uses TRBV7-8 and TRBJ1-2; a weak D match, TRBD1 (5 bases). The CDR3 is made up of 15 amino acids. The V end was cut by 5 bases, the J end by 4 bases, with 17 bases between. Germline values: CDR1 SGHVS, CDR2 FQNEAQ.

The chain combines TRBV19 with TRBJ2-1; D is perhaps TRBD1 or TRBD2 (5 bases each). CDR1 and CDR2 from the germline V gene are LNHDA and SQIVND (reference sequence). The CDR3 runs 18 residues. V lost 6 bases and J 0 bases, leaving 21 bases between the germline ends. The DNA of the CDR3 is TGTGCCAGTAGCACACCTCCCCGGTGGGGGAGCTCCTACAATGAGCAGTTCTTC. Translated: CASSTPPRWGSSYNEQFF.

V is TRBV30 and J is TRBJ1-2; D not certain. The germline V gene has CDR1 GTSNPN and CDR2 SVGIG (reference sequence). Trimming removed 5 bases at V and 0 bases at J, with 13 bases between. There are 14 residues in the CDR3. The CDR3 loop reads CAWHGRRTNYGYTF. As DNA, the CDR3 is TGTGCCTGGCATGGGAGAAGAACTAACTATGGCTACACCTTC.

The chain combines TRBV7-9 with TRBJ2-2; D is perhaps TRBD1 or TRBD2 (5 bases each). The ends were cut back, 8 bases at V and 6 bases at J, with 16 bases in the middle. The CDR3 consists of 14 residues. Germline V CDR1 and CDR2: SEHNR, FQNEAQ (reference sequence). The CDR3 nucleotides are TGTGCCAGCCAATATGAGGGGTGGGCCGGGGAGCTGTTTTTT. Translation gives CASQYEGWAGELFF.

This chain connects TRBV5-1 to TRBJ2-7; D might be TRBD1 (5 bases). This CDR3 is built from 15 residues. Germline V gives CDR1 SGHRS, CDR2 YFSETQ. V was shortened by 4 bases and J by 4 bases, with 18 bases between the two germline ends. The CDR3 region is CASSPARGQTYEQYF. In DNA form, the CDR3 reads TGCGCCAGCAGCCCGGCTAGGGGCCAGACGTACGAGCAGTACTTC.

The chain recombines TRBV19 with TRBJ1-5, with a tentative D call TRBD1 (5 bases). Trimming removed 5 bases at V and 2 bases at J, with 16 bases between. The CDR3 totals 16 residues. Germline V gene data show CDR1 as LNHDA and CDR2 as SQIVND (reference sequence). The CDR3 coding sequence is TGTGCCAGTAGTTCCCCCGGTCAGGGCGGCAATCAGCCCCAGCATTTT. This codes for CASSSPGQGGNQPQHF.

There are a few counts of this clone. The J gene is TRBJ1-2, the V gene TRBV29-1; TRBD1 might be the D (6 bases). CDR1 SQVTM and CDR2 ANQGSEA come from the germline V gene. Trimming cost V 4 bases and J 3 bases, with 12 bases left between them. The CDR3 is 13 amino acids. The CDR3 bases are TGCAGCGTTGGGGACATGGGATACTATGGCTACACCTTC. Translated: CSVGDMGYYGYTF.

The rearrangement links TRBV7-8 to TRBJ1-3, with TRBD1 identical over 7 bases. V lost 3 bases and J lost 0; bases outside the gene matches: 8. Germline CDR1 reads SGHVS; CDR2 reads FQNEAQ. This CDR3 spans 17 amino acids. CDR3 sequence: CASSFPTGVASGNTIYF. CDR3 nucleotides: TGTGCCAGCAGCTTTCCTACAGGGGTGGCCTCTGGAAACACCATATATTTT.

This chain joins TRBV15 and TRBJ1-2; tentatively, D is TRBD1 (6 bases). Germline V gene data show CDR1 as LNHNV and CDR2 as YYDKDF (reference sequence). The CDR3 runs 14 residues. V lost 6 bases to trimming and J lost 0 bases, with 11 bases between them. The CDR3 spells CATSNRQANYGYTF. The CDR3 coding sequence is TGTGCCACCAGTAATCGACAGGCTAACTATGGCTACACCTTC.

V usage is TRBV7-6 and J usage is TRBJ1-2; D remains unclear. This CDR3 region has 14 residues. CDR1 SGHVS and CDR2 FNYEAQ come from the germline V gene. The ends were cut back, 5 bases at V and 1 base at J, with 11 bases in the middle. CDR3 in amino acids: CASSPGPFNYGYTF. The CDR3 region has the DNA TGTGCCAGCAGCCCAGGACCGTTTAACTATGGCTACACCTTC.

On this clone itself: The same CDR3 arises from other DNA sequences in this sample as well. The chain is built from TRBV5-1 and TRBJ2-5; 7 nucleotides line up with TRBD1. Germline V gives CDR1 SGHRS, CDR2 YFSETQ. V lost 0 bases to trimming and J lost 5 bases; unmatched junction nucleotides: 1. The CDR3 contains 13 residues. The CDR3 here is CASSLGGGETQYF. CDR3 bases: TGCGCCAGCAGCTTGGGAGGGGGCGAGACCCAGTACTTC. Based on the CDR3 plus reference TRBV5-1 and TRBJ2-5, the full variable domain is KAGVTQTPRYLIKTRGQQVTLSCSPISGHRSVSWYQQTPGQGLQFLFEYFSETQRNKGNFPGRFSGRQFSNSRSEMNVSTLELGDSALYLCASSLGGGETQYFGPGTRLLVL.

This clone was observed a single time. The rearrangement joins TRBV6-1 to TRBJ1-3; the D is unclear. V shed 1 base and J shed 0 bases, with 16 bases lying between them. CDR3 length: 18 amino acids. Germline-derived CDR1 and CDR2 are MNHNS and SASEGT. The CDR3 spells CASSEVWGGNLSGNTIYF. In DNA form, the CDR3 reads TGTGCCAGCAGTGAAGTATGGGGAGGGAACCTCTCTGGAAACACCATATATTTT.

This chain uses TRBV27 with TRBJ1-4, with D possibly being TRBD1 (5 bases). Germline loops: CDR1 MNHEY, CDR2 SMNVEV (reference sequence). Between the trimmed V and J ends, which lost 6 bases and 8 bases, there was a span of 13 bases. The CDR3 is 13 residues long. The CDR3 region has the DNA TGTGCCAGCAGGCGGGGGGTCAAAGAAAAACTGTTTTTT. Its translation: CASRRGVKEKLFF.